The 21 T cell receptor beta chains below were found in one sample sequenced in a study of early T cells in non-severe SARS-CoV-2 infection. TCRdb reprocessed the 5' RACE reads via MiXCR and lists one record per CDR3 protein. In the table there are some 45,000 distinct CDR3 sequences, under 7.5% of which are singletons. Sequencing input: whole blood. These receptor sequences come from an adult who was a healthcare worker with PCR-confirmed SARS-CoV-2 infection or an uninfected control (not recorded which).

The chain uses TRBV11-2 and TRBJ2-2; 8 bases are shared with TRBD1. The CDR3 has 15 amino acids. The V segment lost 4 bases and the J segment 0 bases; nucleotides outside the gene matches: 1. CDR1 and CDR2 (germline): SGHAT, FQNNGV. The CDR3 DNA is TGTGCCAGCAGCTCACAGGGGGCGAACACCGGGGAGCTGTTTTTT. The encoded protein is CASSSQGANTGELFF.

In its sample, this clonotype was seen many times. This chain joins TRBV18 and TRBJ1-2, with D maybe TRBD1 (5 bases). V shed 3 bases and J shed 4 bases, with 15 bases lying between them. Germline CDR1 KGHSH, CDR2 LQKENI. The CDR3 covers 15 residues. The CDR3 bases are TGTGCCAGCTCACCCGACAGCCCGCCTTCCTATGGCTACACCTTC. This encodes CASSPDSPPSYGYTF.

This clonotype was observed at least ten times. The chain has TRBV12-3 or TRBV12-4 and TRBJ1-6; 8 nucleotides align to TRBD1. V lost 4 bases, J lost 6 bases, and 11 bases stayed unmatched. The length of the CDR3 is 17 residues. CDR3 sequence (DNA): TGTGCCAGCAGTTCCGGGACAGGCCTAGGGGGTAATTCACCCCTCCACTTT. It translates to CASSSGTGLGGNSPLHF.

This clonotype has only a few counts. The gene calls are TRBV29-1 and TRBJ2-7, with D perhaps matching TRBD1 (6 bases). V lost 6 bases, J lost 5 bases, and 11 bases lay in between. This CDR3 is 11 amino acids long. Looked up from germline, CDR1 is SQVTM and CDR2 is ANQGSEA. The CDR3 loop reads CSVRTADEQYF. As DNA, the CDR3 is TGCAGCGTCAGGACAGCTGACGAGCAGTACTTC.

The chain links TRBV4-2 to TRBJ2-5; the D gene is possibly TRBD2 (6 bases). Germline V gene lookup returns CDR1 LGHNA and CDR2 YNFKEQ. Trimming removed 1 base from V and 2 bases from J, with 8 bases in between. This CDR3 spans 14 amino acids. CDR3 residues: CASSQVAGQETQYF. As DNA, the CDR3 is TGTGCCAGCAGCCAAGTTGCGGGGCAAGAGACCCAGTACTTC.

Only a few counts were recorded for this clonotype. The rearrangement uses TRBV6-2 or TRBV6-3 and TRBJ2-5; D remains ambiguous. The CDR3 covers 12 residues. Trimming took off 5 bases at V and 2 bases at J, with 6 bases between the two ends. From germline, CDR1 is MNHEY and CDR2 SVGEGT. In DNA, the CDR3 is TGTGCCAGCAGTGAAGATCAAGAGACCCAGTACTTC. It translates to CASSEDQETQYF.

This clonotype was counted at least ten times. V gene TRBV10-3 combines with J gene TRBJ2-6; TRBD1 is a possible D gene (5 bases). There are 16 residues in the CDR3. The V and J ends lost 4 bases and 0 bases respectively, with 10 bases between them. In germline, CDR1 is ENHRY, CDR2 SYGVKD. The CDR3 spells CAISGTPSSGANVLTF. The CDR3, as DNA: TGTGCCATCAGTGGGACACCGAGCTCTGGGGCCAACGTCCTGACTTTC.

There are a few counts of this clonotype. The V call is TRBV5-1, the J call TRBJ2-5; 9 bases are a match to TRBD2. CDR1 SGHRS and CDR2 YFSETQ come from the germline V gene. J was trimmed by 2 bases and V by 4 bases; bases with no gene match: 6. The CDR3 is 15 amino acids. The CDR3: CASSPRLAEQETQYF. CDR3 coding DNA: TGCGCCAGCAGCCCGAGACTAGCGGAACAAGAGACCCAGTACTTC. Drawing the rest from reference TRBV5-1 and TRBJ2-5, the complete variable domain is KAGVTQTPRYLIKTRGQQVTLSCSPISGHRSVSWYQQTPGQGLQFLFEYFSETQRNKGNFPGRFSGRQFSNSRSEMNVSTLELGDSALYLCASSPRLAEQETQYFGPGTRLLVL.

The chain employs TRBV7-2 and TRBJ2-3; D possibly corresponds to TRBD2 (5 bases). The germline V gene has CDR1 SGHTA and CDR2 FQGNSA. The CDR3 covers 15 residues. The V gene lost 4 bases and the J gene lost 2 bases, with 13 bases spanning the gap. Here the CDR3 DNA reads TGTGCCAGCAGCTACCGCGGGCTCGCCACAGATACGCAGTATTTT. Encoded protein: CASSYRGLATDTQYF.

This clonotype was detected many times. This sequence joins TRBV4-3 and TRBJ2-4; 7 nucleotides match TRBD1. The CDR3 spans 19 residues. Germline-derived CDR1 and CDR2 are LGHNA and YSLEER. The J segment lost 6 bases and the V segment lost 3 bases, leaving 20 bases of the junction unmatched. CDR3 loop: CASSHHSRTGDISLNIQYF. CDR3 DNA sequence: TGCGCCAGCAGCCATCACTCCCGGACAGGCGACATCTCGTTAAACATTCAGTACTTC.

This clonotype was seen at least ten times. This rearrangement joins TRBV29-1 to TRBJ2-3; D may be TRBD1 (5 bases). CDR1 and CDR2 from the germline V gene are SQVTM and ANQGSEA. The CDR3 is 12 residues long. V dropped 0 bases and J dropped 5 bases, with 6 bases sitting between them. In DNA form, the CDR3 reads TGCAGCGTTGAAGATAGGGGAGATACGCAGTATTTT. Its translation: CSVEDRGDTQYF.

This clonotype was seen many times. V is TRBV20-1 and J is TRBJ2-1; D gene uncertain. Trimming stripped 0 bases from V and 6 bases from J, with 6 bases between. CDR3 length: 12 amino acids. Per germline, CDR1 DFQATT and CDR2 SNEGSKA (reference sequence). The CDR3 protein is CSARDLSNEQFF. CDR3 DNA sequence: TGCAGTGCTAGAGATCTCAGCAATGAGCAGTTCTTC.

J is TRBJ2-7 and V is TRBV20-1; 9 nucleotides match TRBD1. The junction had 6 bases not matched to a gene; V was cut back by 0 bases and J by 3 bases. The CDR3 totals 15 residues. Germline-derived CDR1 and CDR2 are DFQATT and SNEGSKA (reference sequence). CDR3 sequence: CSARDPQGAGYEQYF. As DNA, the CDR3 is TGCAGTGCTAGAGACCCACAGGGGGCAGGCTACGAGCAGTACTTC.

This clonotype was observed at least ten times. V is TRBV18 and J is TRBJ1-2, with 10 bases that match TRBD1. CDR1 and CDR2 (germline): KGHSH, LQKENI. V shed 3 bases and J 3 bases; nucleotides not matched to a gene: 7. The CDR3 is 16 amino acids. For the CDR3, the DNA is TGTGCCAGCTCACCTCAGGGACAGGGGAACGACTATGGCTACACCTTC. Its protein product is CASSPQGQGNDYGYTF.

The chain uses TRBV4-3 and TRBJ2-1; 12 bases fit TRBD2. The CDR3 contains 16 residues. Germline V CDR1 and CDR2: LGHNA, YSLEER. J lost 10 bases, V lost 0 bases, and 7 bases had no gene match. CDR3 protein: CASSQEALAGGPEQFF. CDR3 nucleotides: TGCGCCAGCAGCCAAGAGGCTCTAGCGGGGGGGCCGGAGCAGTTCTTC.

This clonotype showed up many times. The chain couples TRBV6-2 or TRBV6-3 to TRBJ1-3, with D perhaps matching TRBD1 (5 bases). Trimming cost V 9 bases and J 3 bases, with 12 bases left between them. CDR1 MNHEY and CDR2 SVGEGT come from the germline V gene. The CDR3 runs 13 residues. CDR3: CARGAAVGNTIYF. The CDR3 coding sequence is TGTGCCAGAGGGGCCGCCGTTGGAAACACCATATATTTT.

This chain uses TRBV6-6 with TRBJ2-6; 9 nucleotides match TRBD1. V lost 5 bases and J lost 3; bases outside the gene matches: 11. The CDR3 consists of 18 residues. Germline V gives CDR1 MNHNY, CDR2 SVGAGI (reference sequence). CDR3 amino acids: CASSPLGQGMNGANVLTF. The DNA of the CDR3 is TGTGCCAGCAGTCCCCTGGGACAGGGAATGAATGGGGCCAACGTCCTGACTTTC.

This clonotype was detected ten times or more. Germline and junction disagree at one end, which may indicate a read error. The V and J genes are TRBV20-1 and TRBJ2-7; TRBD2 matches at 12 bases. The CDR3 length is 12 residues. Germline V gives CDR1 DFQATT, CDR2 SNEGSKA (reference sequence). This CDR3 reads CSPSGGGYEQYF. The CDR3 nucleotides are TGCAGTCCTAGCGGGGGGGGCTACGAGCAGTACTTC.

This clonotype was seen many times. The J gene is TRBJ1-2, the V gene TRBV5-4; 9 bases are a match to TRBD1. Germline values: CDR1 SGHNT, CDR2 YYREEE (reference sequence). The CDR3 covers 16 residues. V shed 7 bases, J shed 8 bases, and the junction held 18 bases outside the gene matches. The CDR3 loop reads CASSVDRDRVNYGYTF. The CDR3 nucleotides are TGTGCCAGCTCCGTAGACCGGGACAGGGTTAATTACGGCTACACCTTC.

The chain combines TRBV7-8 with TRBJ2-3; TRBD2 matches 7 bases. With 10 bases clipped from V and 1 base from J, the junction kept 11 bases outside the gene matches. The CDR3 consists of 15 residues. From germline, CDR1 is SGHVS and CDR2 FQNEAQ. The CDR3 here is CAITSPSGGTDTQYF. For the CDR3, the DNA is TGTGCCATCACCTCCCCCAGCGGGGGCACAGATACGCAGTATTTT.

This clonotype has ten or more counts. The rearrangement links TRBV5-1 to TRBJ2-3, with a tentative D call TRBD1 (5 bases). The CDR3 loop spans 16 amino acids. From germline, CDR1 is SGHRS and CDR2 YFSETQ. V was shortened by 0 bases and J by 3 bases, with 14 bases between the two germline ends. This CDR3 is CASSLDGALGTDTQYF. The CDR3 DNA is TGCGCCAGCAGCTTGGATGGGGCGCTGGGTACAGATACGCAGTATTTT.